Below, 8 T cell receptor beta chains from the same sample are listed, as sequenced in a study of T cells in localized non-small cell lung cancer. Clones were read by immunoSEQ multiplex PCR, and TCRdb kept only the in-frame ones, dropping some. The sample includes about 77,000 clones, approximately 90% of them seen just once. The material sequenced was peripheral blood, taken before any cancer treatment. These receptors all stem from a woman aged 40-69 years with stage I squamous cell lung carcinoma.

This clone was counted a single time. CDR3 sequence (DNA): TGTGCCAGCAGCTTGGGGAGGGGACAAGAGACCCAGTACTTC. Translation: CASSLGRGQETQYF. This sequence joins TRBV7-9 and TRBJ2-5; 7 bases map to TRBD2. The germline V gene has CDR1 SEHNR and CDR2 FQNEAQ (reference sequence). The CDR3 extends over 14 amino acids. With V trimmed by 3 bases and J by 2 bases, 3 bases remained unmatched.

The V call is TRBV2, the J call TRBJ2-3, with D possibly TRBD1 on 5 matching bases. This CDR3 contains 14 residues. V lost 8 bases and J lost 6, with 18 bases in between. Germline CDR1 SNHLY, CDR2 FYNNEI. This chain's CDR3 is CASGTGHPSDTQYF. In nucleotides, the CDR3 is TGTGCCAGCGGAACAGGCCACCCTTCGGATACGCAGTATTTT. Full variable domain (outside the CDR3, taken from reference TRBV2 and TRBJ2-3): EPEVTQTPSHQVTQMGQEVILRCVPISNHLYFYWYRQILGQKVEFLVSFYNNEISEKSEIFDDQFSVERPDGSNFTLKIRSTKLEDSAMYFCASGTGHPSDTQYFGPGTRLTVL.

The chain employs TRBV5-4 and TRBJ2-7; no firm D call. CDR1 SGHNT and CDR2 YYREEE come from the germline V gene (reference sequence). V was cut by 3 bases and J by 5 bases, with 12 bases left in between. This CDR3 region has 13 residues. DNA of the CDR3: TGTGCCAGCAGCTCCCGGCGGACGGACGAGCAGTACTTC. It is translated as CASSSRRTDEQYF.

The genes are TRBV6-5 and TRBJ1-3, with D tentatively TRBD1 (6 bases). Trimming left V 2 bases short and J 4 bases short, with 12 bases between. Germline V gene lookup returns CDR1 MNHEY and CDR2 SVGAGI. CDR3 length: 15 amino acids. The CDR3: CASSYGRGGGNTIYF. Written as DNA, the CDR3 is TGTGCCAGCAGTTACGGCAGGGGAGGAGGAAACACCATATATTTT.

This chain uses TRBV5-6 with TRBJ1-2; D is uncertain. The CDR3 totals 14 residues. CDR1 and CDR2 from the germline V gene are SGHDT and YYEEEE. Between the trimmed V and J ends, which lost 2 bases and 0 bases, there was a span of 8 bases. The DNA for the CDR3 is TGTGCCAGCAGCTTCGCTGGCTCTAACTATGGCTACACCTTC. Its translation: CASSFAGSNYGYTF.

This clone was seen just once. The junction shows a germline mismatch at one end, possibly a read error. This chain joins TRBV27 and TRBJ2-7, with 8 bases that match TRBD1. Germline V gene lookup returns CDR1 MNHEY and CDR2 SMNVEV (reference sequence). The CDR3 has 15 residues. The CDR3 protein is CASSLSGTGTLEQYF. For the CDR3, the DNA is TGTGCCAGCAGCTTATCCGGGACAGGAACCTTAGAGCAGTACTTC.

The chain couples TRBV7-9 to TRBJ2-1; D ambiguous. The germline CDR1 and CDR2 sequences are SEHNR and FQNEAQ (reference sequence). Trimming took off 5 bases at V and 4 bases at J, with 12 bases between the two ends. The CDR3 loop spans 14 amino acids. CDR3 nucleotides: TGTGCCAGCAGCCCAGAGGCTTTTTACAATGAGCAGTTCTTC. Amino acid sequence: CASSPEAFYNEQFF.

The chain joins TRBV5-1 to TRBJ1-2, with a weak D call TRBD1 (5 bases). This CDR3 is built from 15 residues. The germline V gene encodes CDR1 SGHRS and CDR2 YFSETQ. The ends were cut back, 0 bases at V and 4 bases at J, with 13 bases in the middle. For the CDR3, the DNA is TGCGCCAGCAGCTTGGCAGAACAGGCGCTCTATGGCTACACCTTC. It specifies CASSLAEQALYGYTF.